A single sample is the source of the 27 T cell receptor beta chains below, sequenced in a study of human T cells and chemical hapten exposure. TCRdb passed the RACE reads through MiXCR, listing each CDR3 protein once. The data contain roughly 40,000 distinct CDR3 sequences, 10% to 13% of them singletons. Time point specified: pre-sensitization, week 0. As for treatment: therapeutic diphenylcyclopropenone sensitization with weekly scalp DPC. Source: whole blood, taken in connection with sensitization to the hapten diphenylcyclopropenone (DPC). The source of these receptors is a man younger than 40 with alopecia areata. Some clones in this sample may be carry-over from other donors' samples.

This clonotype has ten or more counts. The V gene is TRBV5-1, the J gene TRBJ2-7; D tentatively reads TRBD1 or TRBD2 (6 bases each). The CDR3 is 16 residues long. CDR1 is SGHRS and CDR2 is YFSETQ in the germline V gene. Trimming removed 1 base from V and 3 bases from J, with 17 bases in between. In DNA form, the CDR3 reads TGCGCCAGCAGCTTGCTCCTAGCGACCAGGGGCTACGAGCAGTACTTC. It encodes CASSLLLATRGYEQYF.

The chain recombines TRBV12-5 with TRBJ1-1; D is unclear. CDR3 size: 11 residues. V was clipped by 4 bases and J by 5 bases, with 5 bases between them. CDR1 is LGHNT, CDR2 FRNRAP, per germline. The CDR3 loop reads CASGSPTEAFF. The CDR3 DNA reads TGTGCTAGTGGTTCCCCAACTGAAGCTTTCTTT.

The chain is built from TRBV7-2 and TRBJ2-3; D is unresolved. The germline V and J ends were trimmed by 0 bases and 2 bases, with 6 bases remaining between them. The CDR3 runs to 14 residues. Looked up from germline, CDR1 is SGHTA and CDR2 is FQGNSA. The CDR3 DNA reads TGTGCCAGCAGCTTAGCGCGAGCCACAGATACGCAGTATTTT. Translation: CASSLARATDTQYF. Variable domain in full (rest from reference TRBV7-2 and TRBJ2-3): GAGVSQSPSNKVTEKGKDVELRCDPISGHTALYWYRQSLGQGLEFLIYFQGNSAPDKSGLPSDRFSAERTGGSVSTLTIQRTQQEDSAVYLCASSLARATDTQYFGPGTRLTVL.

The CDR3 bases are TGTGCCAGCAGCTCCGGGATGGTCTTCGCCTACCAAGAGACCCAGTACTTC. Translating gives CASSSGMVFAYQETQYF. V and J are TRBV7-9 and TRBJ2-5, with D possibly matching TRBD2 (5 bases). This CDR3 contains 17 residues. CDR1 and CDR2 from the germline V gene are SEHNR and FQNEAQ (reference sequence). The V gene lost 4 bases and the J gene lost 0 bases, with 18 bases spanning the gap.

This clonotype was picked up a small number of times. The CDR3 DNA reads as TGTGCCAGCAGCTTAGTGGCGGGGTTGGGTAATTCACCCCTCCACTTT. Protein sequence: CASSLVAGLGNSPLHF. The chain uses TRBV7-9 and TRBJ1-6; D is ambiguous. Germline V gene data show CDR1 as SEHNR and CDR2 as FQNEAQ (reference sequence). The CDR3 is 16 residues long. The V end was cut by 1 base, the J end by 6 bases, with 13 bases between.

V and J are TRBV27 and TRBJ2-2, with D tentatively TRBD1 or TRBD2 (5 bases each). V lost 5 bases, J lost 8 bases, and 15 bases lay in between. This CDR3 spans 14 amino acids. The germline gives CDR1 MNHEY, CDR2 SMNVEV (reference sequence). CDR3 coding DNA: TGTGCCAGCAGTGTCCGGGACCCAACGGGGGAGCTGTTTTTT. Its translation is CASSVRDPTGELFF.

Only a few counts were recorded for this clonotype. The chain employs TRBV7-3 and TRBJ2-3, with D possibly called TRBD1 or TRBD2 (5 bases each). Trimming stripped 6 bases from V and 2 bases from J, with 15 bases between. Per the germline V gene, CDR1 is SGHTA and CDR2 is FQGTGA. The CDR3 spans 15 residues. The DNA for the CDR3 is TGTGCCAGCAGTGGGACGCAGACTTTCACAGATACGCAGTATTTT. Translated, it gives CASSGTQTFTDTQYF.

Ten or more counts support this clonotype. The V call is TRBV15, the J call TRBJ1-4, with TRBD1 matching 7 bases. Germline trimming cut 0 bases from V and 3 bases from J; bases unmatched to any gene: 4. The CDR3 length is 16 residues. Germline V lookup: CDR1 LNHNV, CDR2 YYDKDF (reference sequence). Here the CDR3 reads CATSRDRGTANEKLFF. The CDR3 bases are TGTGCCACCAGCAGAGATCGGGGGACAGCTAATGAAAAACTGTTTTTT.

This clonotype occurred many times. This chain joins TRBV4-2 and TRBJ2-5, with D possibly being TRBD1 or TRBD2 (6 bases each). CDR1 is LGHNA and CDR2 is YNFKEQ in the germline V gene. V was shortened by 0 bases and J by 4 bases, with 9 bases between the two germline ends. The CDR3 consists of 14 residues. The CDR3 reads CASSQDRGGETQYF. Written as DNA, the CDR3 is TGTGCCAGCAGCCAAGACAGGGGAGGAGAGACCCAGTACTTC.

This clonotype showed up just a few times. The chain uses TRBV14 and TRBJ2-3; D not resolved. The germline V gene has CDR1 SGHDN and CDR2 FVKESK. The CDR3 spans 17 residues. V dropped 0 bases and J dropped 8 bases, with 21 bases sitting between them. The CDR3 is CASSQEHGGPLVSTQYF. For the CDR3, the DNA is TGTGCCAGCAGCCAAGAGCATGGTGGGCCCCTGGTATCTACGCAGTATTTT.

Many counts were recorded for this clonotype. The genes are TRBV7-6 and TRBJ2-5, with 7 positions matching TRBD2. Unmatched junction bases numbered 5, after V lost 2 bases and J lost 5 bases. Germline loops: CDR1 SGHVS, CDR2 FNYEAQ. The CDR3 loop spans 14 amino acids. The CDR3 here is CASSLSLAVETQYF. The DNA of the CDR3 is TGTGCCAGCAGCTTATCTCTAGCGGTTGAGACCCAGTACTTC.

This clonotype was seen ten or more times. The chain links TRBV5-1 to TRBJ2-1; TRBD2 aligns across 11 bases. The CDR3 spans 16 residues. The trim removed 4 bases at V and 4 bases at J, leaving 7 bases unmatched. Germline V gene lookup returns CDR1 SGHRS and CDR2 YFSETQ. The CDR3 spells CASSSRTSGGYNEQFF. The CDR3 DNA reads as TGCGCCAGCAGCAGCCGAACTAGCGGGGGTTACAATGAGCAGTTCTTC.

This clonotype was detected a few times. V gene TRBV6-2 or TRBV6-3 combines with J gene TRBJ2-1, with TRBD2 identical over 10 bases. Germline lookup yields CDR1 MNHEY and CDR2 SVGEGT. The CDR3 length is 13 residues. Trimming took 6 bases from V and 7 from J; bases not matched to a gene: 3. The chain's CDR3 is CASRTSGQNEQFF. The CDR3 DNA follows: TGTGCCAGCAGGACTAGCGGGCAAAATGAGCAGTTCTTC.

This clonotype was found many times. CDR3 in DNA: TGTGCCAGTAGTTTCAGTCCGGGGGGCTCTGTGACCCAGTACTTC. Its protein is CASSFSPGGSVTQYF. The rearrangement uses TRBV19 and TRBJ2-5; the D gene is possibly TRBD2 (7 bases). The V gene's germline CDR1 is LNHDA and CDR2 SQIVND (reference sequence). The CDR3 has 15 residues. Trimming stripped 5 bases from V and 7 bases from J, with 20 bases between.

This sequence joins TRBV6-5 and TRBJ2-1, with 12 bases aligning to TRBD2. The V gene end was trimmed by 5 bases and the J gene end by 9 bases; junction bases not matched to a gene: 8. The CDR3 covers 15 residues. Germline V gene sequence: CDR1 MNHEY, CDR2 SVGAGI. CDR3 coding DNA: TGTGCCAGCAGTCTAAGACTAGCGGGAGTGGGTGAGCAGTTCTTC. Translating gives CASSLRLAGVGEQFF.

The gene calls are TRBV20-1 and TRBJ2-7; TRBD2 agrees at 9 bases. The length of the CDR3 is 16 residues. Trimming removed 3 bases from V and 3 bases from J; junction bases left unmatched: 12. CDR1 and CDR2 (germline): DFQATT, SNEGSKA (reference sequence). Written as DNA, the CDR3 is TGCAGTGCTAGGGTGACGTTGACTAGCGGTATCTACGAGCAGTACTTC. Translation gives CSARVTLTSGIYEQYF.

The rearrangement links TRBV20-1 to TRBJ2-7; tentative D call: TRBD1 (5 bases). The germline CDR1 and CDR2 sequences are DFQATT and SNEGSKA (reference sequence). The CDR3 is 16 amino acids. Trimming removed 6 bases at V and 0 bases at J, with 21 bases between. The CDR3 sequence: CSAKPFRAGYSYEQYV. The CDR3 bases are TGCAGTGCCAAACCTTTCAGGGCCGGCTACTCCTACGAGCAGTACGTC.

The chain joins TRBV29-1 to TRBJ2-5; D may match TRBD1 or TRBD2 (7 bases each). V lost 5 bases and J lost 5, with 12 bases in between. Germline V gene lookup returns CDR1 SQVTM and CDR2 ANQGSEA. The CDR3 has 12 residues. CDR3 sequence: CSVHRGGETQYF. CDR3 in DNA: TGCAGCGTTCACAGGGGAGGGGAGACCCAGTACTTC.

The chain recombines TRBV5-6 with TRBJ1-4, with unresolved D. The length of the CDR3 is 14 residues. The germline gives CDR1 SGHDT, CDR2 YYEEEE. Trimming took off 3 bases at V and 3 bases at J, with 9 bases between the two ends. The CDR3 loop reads CASSSDPANEKLFF. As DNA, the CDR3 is TGTGCCAGCAGCTCGGATCCAGCTAATGAAAAACTGTTTTTT.

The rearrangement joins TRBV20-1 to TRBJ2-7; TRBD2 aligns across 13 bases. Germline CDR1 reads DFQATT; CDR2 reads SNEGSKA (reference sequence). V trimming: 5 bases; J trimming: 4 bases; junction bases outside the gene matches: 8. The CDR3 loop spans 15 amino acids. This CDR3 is CSASWTSGGSYEQYF. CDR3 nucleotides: TGCAGTGCTTCATGGACTAGCGGGGGTTCGTACGAGCAGTACTTC.

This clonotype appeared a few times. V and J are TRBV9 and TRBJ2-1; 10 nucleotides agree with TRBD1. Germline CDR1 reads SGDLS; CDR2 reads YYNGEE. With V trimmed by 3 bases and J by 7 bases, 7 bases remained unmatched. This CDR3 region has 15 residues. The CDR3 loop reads CASSEEWTGGNEQFF. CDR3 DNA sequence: TGTGCCAGCAGCGAAGAATGGACAGGGGGAAATGAGCAGTTCTTC.

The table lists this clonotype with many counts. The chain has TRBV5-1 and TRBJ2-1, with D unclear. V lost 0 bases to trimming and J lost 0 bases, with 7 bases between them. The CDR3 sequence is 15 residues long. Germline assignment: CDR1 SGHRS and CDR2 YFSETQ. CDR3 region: CASSLEDSSYNEQFF. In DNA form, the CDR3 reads TGCGCCAGCAGCTTGGAGGATAGCTCCTACAATGAGCAGTTCTTC.

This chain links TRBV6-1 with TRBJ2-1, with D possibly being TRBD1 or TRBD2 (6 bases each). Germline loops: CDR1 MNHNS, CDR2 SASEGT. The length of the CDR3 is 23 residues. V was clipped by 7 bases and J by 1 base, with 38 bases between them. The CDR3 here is CASMGVTWGAPPAVLQSYNEQFF. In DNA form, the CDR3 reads TGTGCCAGCATGGGGGTAACGTGGGGGGCGCCCCCCGCAGTCCTACAGTCCTACAATGAGCAGTTCTTC.

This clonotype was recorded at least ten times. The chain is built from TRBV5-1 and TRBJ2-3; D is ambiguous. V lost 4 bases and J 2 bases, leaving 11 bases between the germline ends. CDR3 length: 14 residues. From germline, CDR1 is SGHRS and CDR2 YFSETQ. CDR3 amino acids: CASSQRLITDTQYF. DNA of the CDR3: TGCGCCAGCAGCCAGCGTTTGATCACAGATACGCAGTATTTT.

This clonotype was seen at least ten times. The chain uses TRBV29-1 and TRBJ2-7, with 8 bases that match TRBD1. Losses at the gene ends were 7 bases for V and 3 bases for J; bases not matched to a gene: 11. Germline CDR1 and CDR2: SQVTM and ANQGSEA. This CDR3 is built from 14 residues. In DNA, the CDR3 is TGCAGCGGCGCTCGGACAGGGTTGAACTACGAGCAGTACTTC. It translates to CSGARTGLNYEQYF.

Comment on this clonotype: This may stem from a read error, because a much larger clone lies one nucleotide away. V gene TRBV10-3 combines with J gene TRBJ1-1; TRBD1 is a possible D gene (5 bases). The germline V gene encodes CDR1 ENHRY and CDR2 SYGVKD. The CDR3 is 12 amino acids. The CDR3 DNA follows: TGTGCCATCTGTGAACTGCAGGGAGTAGCTTTCTTT. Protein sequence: CAICELQGVAFF.

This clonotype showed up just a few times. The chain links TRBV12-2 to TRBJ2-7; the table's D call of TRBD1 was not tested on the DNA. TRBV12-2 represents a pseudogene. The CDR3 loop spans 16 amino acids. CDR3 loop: CASRLRTGFTLGEQYV. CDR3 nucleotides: TGTGCAAGTCGCTTGAGGACAGGGTTCACCTTGGGTGAGCAGTACGTC.